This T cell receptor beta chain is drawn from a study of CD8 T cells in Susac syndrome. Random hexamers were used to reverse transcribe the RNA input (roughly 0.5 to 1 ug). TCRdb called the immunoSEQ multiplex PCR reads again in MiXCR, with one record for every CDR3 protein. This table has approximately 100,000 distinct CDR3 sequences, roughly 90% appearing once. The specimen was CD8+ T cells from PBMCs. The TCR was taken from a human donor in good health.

CDR3 nucleotides: TGTGCCAGCAGTCTCAGAAACGTTGACACCGGGGAGCTGTTTTTT. Translating gives CASSLRNVDTGELFF. V is TRBV6-2 or TRBV6-3 and J is TRBJ2-2; no reliable D call. CDR3 size: 15 residues. CDR1 and CDR2 (germline): MNHEY, SVGEGT. V lost 5 bases and J lost 3, with 13 bases in between.